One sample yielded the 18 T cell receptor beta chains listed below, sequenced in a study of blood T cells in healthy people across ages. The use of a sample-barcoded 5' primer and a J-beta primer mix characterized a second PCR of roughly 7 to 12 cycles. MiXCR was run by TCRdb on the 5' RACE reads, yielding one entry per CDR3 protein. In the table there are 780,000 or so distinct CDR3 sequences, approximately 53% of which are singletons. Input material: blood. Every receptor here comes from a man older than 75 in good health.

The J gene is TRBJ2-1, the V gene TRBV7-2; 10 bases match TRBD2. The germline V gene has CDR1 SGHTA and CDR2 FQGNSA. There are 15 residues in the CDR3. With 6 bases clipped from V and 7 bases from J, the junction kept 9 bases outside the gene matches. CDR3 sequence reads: CASRSPSSGRNEQFF. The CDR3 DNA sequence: TGTGCCAGCAGGTCGCCTTCTAGCGGGAGAAATGAGCAGTTCTTC.

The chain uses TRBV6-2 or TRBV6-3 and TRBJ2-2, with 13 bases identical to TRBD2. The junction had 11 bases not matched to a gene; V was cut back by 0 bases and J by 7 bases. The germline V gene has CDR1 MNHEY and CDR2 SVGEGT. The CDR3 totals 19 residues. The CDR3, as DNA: TGTGCCAGCAGTTACTCACCCTCGACTAGCGGGAGGAGTGGCGGGGAGCTGTTTTTT. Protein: CASSYSPSTSGRSGGELFF.

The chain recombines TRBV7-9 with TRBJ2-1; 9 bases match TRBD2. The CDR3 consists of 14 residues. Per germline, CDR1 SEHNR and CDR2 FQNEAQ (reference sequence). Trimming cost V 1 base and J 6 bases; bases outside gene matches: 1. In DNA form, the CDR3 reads TGTGCCAGCAGCTTAGAGGGACTAGCCAATGAGCAGTTCTTC. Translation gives CASSLEGLANEQFF.

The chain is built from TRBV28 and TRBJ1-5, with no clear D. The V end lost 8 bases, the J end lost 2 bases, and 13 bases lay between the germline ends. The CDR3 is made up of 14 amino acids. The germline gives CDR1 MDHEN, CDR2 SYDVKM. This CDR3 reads CASLRGGGNQPQHF. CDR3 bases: TGTGCCAGCCTCCGGGGAGGAGGCAATCAGCCCCAGCATTTT.

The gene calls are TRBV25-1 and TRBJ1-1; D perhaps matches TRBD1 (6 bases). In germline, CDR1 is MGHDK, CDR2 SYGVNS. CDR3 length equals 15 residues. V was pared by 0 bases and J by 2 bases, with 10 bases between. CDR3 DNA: TGTGCCAGCAGTGAATACGCAGGGGTCAACACTGAAGCTTTCTTT. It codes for CASSEYAGVNTEAFF.

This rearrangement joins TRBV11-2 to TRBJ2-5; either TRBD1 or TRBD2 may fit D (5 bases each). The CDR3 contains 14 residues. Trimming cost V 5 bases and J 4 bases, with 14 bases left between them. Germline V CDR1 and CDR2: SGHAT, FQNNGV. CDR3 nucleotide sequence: TGTGCCAGCAGCCCACCACCGGGGCGAGAGACCCAGTACTTC. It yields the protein CASSPPPGRETQYF.

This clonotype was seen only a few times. In nucleotides, the CDR3 is TGTGCCAGCAGCCTCCAATCCGGGACAGGGTTGGACGAGCAGTACTTC. It specifies CASSLQSGTGLDEQYF. V is TRBV12-3 or TRBV12-4 and J is TRBJ2-7; 9 nucleotides line up with TRBD1. Trimming at V came to 6 bases and at J to 5 bases, leaving 14 bases not matched to a gene. The CDR3 totals 16 residues.

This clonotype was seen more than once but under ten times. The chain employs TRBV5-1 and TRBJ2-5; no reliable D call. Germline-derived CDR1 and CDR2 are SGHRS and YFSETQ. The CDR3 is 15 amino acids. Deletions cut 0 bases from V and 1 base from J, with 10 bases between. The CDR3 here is CASSLVSQAQETQYF. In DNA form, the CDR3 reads TGCGCCAGCAGCTTGGTATCCCAGGCCCAAGAGACCCAGTACTTC.

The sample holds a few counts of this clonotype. CDR3 region: CSVAASGQETQYF. For the CDR3, the DNA is TGCAGCGTTGCGGCTAGCGGACAAGAGACCCAGTACTTC. The rearrangement uses TRBV29-1 and TRBJ2-5; 7 bases align to TRBD2. CDR1 SQVTM and CDR2 ANQGSEA come from the germline V gene. V was pared by 4 bases and J by 2 bases, with 4 bases of the junction left unmatched. The CDR3 length is 13 residues.

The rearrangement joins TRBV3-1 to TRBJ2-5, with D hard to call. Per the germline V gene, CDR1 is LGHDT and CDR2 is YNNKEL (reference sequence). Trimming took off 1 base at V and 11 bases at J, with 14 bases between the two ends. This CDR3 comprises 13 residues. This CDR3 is CASSQGTPWVQYF. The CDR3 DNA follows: TGTGCCAGCAGCCAAGGAACTCCCTGGGTTCAGTACTTC.

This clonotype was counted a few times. The CDR3 bases are TGTGCCACCAGTGATCCTGCAGTGGCTAGCGGAGATACGCAGTATTTT. This codes for CATSDPAVASGDTQYF. This chain uses TRBV24-1 with TRBJ2-3; 7 bases match TRBD2. Germline loops: CDR1 KGHDR, CDR2 SFDVKD. V lost 3 bases to trimming and J lost 5 bases; unmatched junction nucleotides: 10. The CDR3 has 16 amino acids.

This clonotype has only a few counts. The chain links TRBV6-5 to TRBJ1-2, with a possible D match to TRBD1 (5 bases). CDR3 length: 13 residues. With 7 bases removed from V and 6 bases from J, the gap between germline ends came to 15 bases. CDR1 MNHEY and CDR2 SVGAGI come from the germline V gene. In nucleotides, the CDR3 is TGTGCCAGCACCCTTGGGGGGACGGATGGCTACACCTTC. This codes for CASTLGGTDGYTF.

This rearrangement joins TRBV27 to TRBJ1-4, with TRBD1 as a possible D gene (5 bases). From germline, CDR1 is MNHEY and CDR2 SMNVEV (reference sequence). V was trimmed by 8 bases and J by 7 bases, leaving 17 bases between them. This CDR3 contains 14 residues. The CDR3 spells CASGGVGLTEKLFF. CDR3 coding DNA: TGTGCCAGCGGGGGAGTGGGGTTGACTGAAAAACTGTTTTTT.

CDR3 in DNA: TGTGCCAGCAGTTACTATTCATGGGACGACAATGAGCAGTTCTTC. Protein product: CASSYYSWDDNEQFF. The chain combines TRBV6-6 with TRBJ2-1, with D perhaps given as TRBD1 or TRBD2 (5 bases each). Germline V gene lookup returns CDR1 MNHNY and CDR2 SVGAGI (reference sequence). CDR3 length: 15 residues. The V and J ends lost 1 base and 5 bases respectively, with 12 bases between them.

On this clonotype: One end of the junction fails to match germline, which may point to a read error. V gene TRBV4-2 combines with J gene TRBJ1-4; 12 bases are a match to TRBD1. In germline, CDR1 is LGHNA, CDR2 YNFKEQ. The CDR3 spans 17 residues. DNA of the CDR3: TGTGCCAGCAGCCAAGGGGGGACAGGGGGCAGTAATAAAAAACTGTTTTTT. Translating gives CASSQGGTGGSNKKLFF.

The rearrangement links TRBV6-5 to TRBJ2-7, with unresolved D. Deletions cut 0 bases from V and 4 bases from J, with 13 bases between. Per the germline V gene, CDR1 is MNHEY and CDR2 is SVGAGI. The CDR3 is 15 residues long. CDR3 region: CASSYSTLGPYEQYF. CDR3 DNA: TGTGCCAGCAGTTACTCCACACTCGGGCCGTACGAGCAGTACTTC.

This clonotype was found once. CDR3 coding DNA: TGTGCCAGCAGTTTAGGACAGGGGGCAGGCTCAGATACGCAGTATTTT. This sequence encodes CASSLGQGAGSDTQYF. The rearrangement links TRBV12-3 or TRBV12-4 to TRBJ2-3, with TRBD1 matching over 10 bases. J gave up 4 bases and V 1 base, and 5 bases lay outside the gene matches. CDR3 size: 16 residues.

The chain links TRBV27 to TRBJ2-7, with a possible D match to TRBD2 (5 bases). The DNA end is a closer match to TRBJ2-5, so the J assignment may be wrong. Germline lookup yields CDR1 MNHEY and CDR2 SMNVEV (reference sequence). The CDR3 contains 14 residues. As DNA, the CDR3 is TGTGCCAGCGGTCGGGTTCCCAGCGGAGAGACCCAGTACTTC. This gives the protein CASGRVPSGETQYF.